These 31 T cell receptor beta chains originate from one sample sequenced in a study of blood T cells in healthy people across ages. Using a J-beta primer mix together with a sample-barcoded 5' primer, a second PCR was run for about 6 to 12 cycles. Each CDR3 protein is one row after TCRdb ran MiXCR on the 5' RACE reads. The sample includes approximately 1.5 million distinct CDR3 sequences, approximately 42% seen only once; the top ten take about 3.8%. The specimen was blood. Source of these receptors: a young woman in good health.

The chain links TRBV10-3 to TRBJ2-7, with TRBD1 matching over 9 bases. V shed 5 bases, J shed 5 bases, and the junction held 7 bases outside the gene matches. Germline CDR1 ENHRY, CDR2 SYGVKD. The CDR3 contains 14 residues. CDR3 DNA sequence: TGTGCCATCAGTCCGAGACAGGGGGGAGACGAGCAGTACTTC. Translation: CAISPRQGGDEQYF.

The DNA of the CDR3 is TGCGCCAGCAGCTCCCTAGCGGAAAGCTCCTACGAGCAGTACTTC. Residues: CASSSLAESSYEQYF. The genes are TRBV5-1 and TRBJ2-7; the match to TRBD2 covers 7 bases. Germline V lookup: CDR1 SGHRS, CDR2 YFSETQ. J was trimmed by 0 bases and V by 3 bases; bases with no gene match: 6. This CDR3 has 15 amino acids.

The chain combines TRBV29-1 with TRBJ2-7, with 8 bases matching TRBD2. This CDR3 has 14 residues. Germline CDR1 reads SQVTM; CDR2 reads ANQGSEA. V lost 6 bases and J lost 3; bases outside the gene matches: 10. The CDR3 spells CSVVIAGMVYEQYF. CDR3 in DNA: TGCAGCGTGGTCATAGCGGGGATGGTCTACGAGCAGTACTTC.

As to this clonotype: One end of the junction does not line up with germline, which may come from a read error. The chain carries TRBV6-5 and TRBJ1-1; D not certain. CDR1 and CDR2 (germline): MNHEY, SVGAGI. This CDR3 has 13 amino acids. In nucleotides, the CDR3 is TGTGCCAGCAGTCACGGGTGGAACATTGAAGCTTTCTTT. Translated, it gives CASSHGWNIEAFF.

This clonotype was detected a few times. The V gene is TRBV7-2, the J gene TRBJ2-1; the D call may be TRBD1 or TRBD2 (5 bases each). The length of the CDR3 is 15 residues. The V gene's germline CDR1 is SGHTA and CDR2 FQGNSA. Trimming took 2 bases from V and 9 from J, leaving 17 bases between them. As DNA, the CDR3 is TGTGCCAGCAGCTTATACGGGACCGGAAGGCTTGAGCAGTTCTTC. Protein product: CASSLYGTGRLEQFF.

This chain uses TRBV20-1 with TRBJ1-4, with 10 bases matching TRBD1. CDR1 is DFQATT, CDR2 SNEGSKA, per germline (reference sequence). This CDR3 has 13 residues. With 6 bases clipped from V and 8 bases from J, the junction kept 6 bases outside the gene matches. The CDR3 bases are TGCAGTGCGAGGGACAGGGGTTGGGAAAAACTGTTTTTT. Translating it yields CSARDRGWEKLFF.

The rearrangement links TRBV15 to TRBJ1-5; D gene unclear. This CDR3 comprises 18 residues. V was shortened by 4 bases and J by 1 base, with 20 bases between the two germline ends. The germline V gene encodes CDR1 LNHNV and CDR2 YYDKDF (reference sequence). The CDR3, as DNA: TGTGCCACCAGCACTTTAGCCGGAAGTTCGGGGAGCAATCAGCCCCAGCATTTT. It yields the protein CATSTLAGSSGSNQPQHF.

This clonotype appeared a few times. A read error may account for a junction end that differs from germline. This chain connects TRBV5-1 to TRBJ1-2; 9 bases align to TRBD1. The length of the CDR3 is 15 residues. Germline assignment: CDR1 SGHRS and CDR2 YFSETQ. CDR3 protein: CASSLGQGVARGYTF. The DNA for the CDR3 is TGCGCCAGTAGCTTGGGACAGGGAGTAGCTCGTGGCTACACCTTC.

On this clonotype: One end of the junction varies from germline; a read error may be responsible. This chain uses TRBV9 with TRBJ1-2, with D possibly being TRBD1 (6 bases). The CDR3 has 14 residues. Germline CDR1 reads SGDLS; CDR2 reads YYNGEE. CDR3 sequence: CAGSVNDRTYGYTF. Written as DNA, the CDR3 is TGTGCCGGCAGCGTCAATGACAGGACCTATGGCTACACCTTC. The full variable domain, rest sourced from reference TRBV9 and TRBJ1-2, is DSGVTQTPKHLITATGQRVTLRCSPRSGDLSVYWYQQSLDQGLQFLIQYYNGEERAKGNILERFSAQQFPDLHSELNLSSLELGDSALYFCAGSVNDRTYGYTFGSGTRLTVV.

The rearrangement joins TRBV5-1 to TRBJ2-7; tentative D call: TRBD2 (5 bases). The V gene's germline CDR1 is SGHRS and CDR2 YFSETQ. The CDR3 has 15 amino acids. Trimming stripped 4 bases from V and 0 bases from J, with 14 bases between. The CDR3 region is CASSDTGSSSYEQYF. CDR3 bases: TGCGCCAGCAGCGATACGGGGAGTAGCTCCTACGAGCAGTACTTC.

This clonotype occurred a few times. This chain joins TRBV6-1 and TRBJ1-1; D unclear. Trimming cost V 2 bases and J 1 base, with 14 bases left between them. Germline V gives CDR1 MNHNS, CDR2 SASEGT. CDR3 length equals 16 residues. The CDR3 nucleotides are TGTGCCAGCAGTGAATATGGAGGGTACGAGAACACTGAAGCTTTCTTT. Its translation is CASSEYGGYENTEAFF.

The CDR3 region is CSARSGRLNTEAFF. CDR3 bases: TGCAGTGCTCGGTCGGGACGGTTGAACACTGAAGCTTTCTTT. The V call is TRBV20-1, the J call TRBJ1-1; D possibly corresponds to TRBD1 (5 bases). V was pared by 5 bases and J by 0 bases, with 13 bases between. CDR1 DFQATT and CDR2 SNEGSKA come from the germline V gene (reference sequence). The CDR3 runs 14 residues.

V is TRBV11-2 and J is TRBJ2-1; D possibly corresponds to TRBD2 (6 bases). This CDR3 has 14 residues. The V gene lost 2 bases and the J gene lost 5 bases, with 10 bases spanning the gap. The germline V gene has CDR1 SGHAT and CDR2 FQNNGV. This CDR3 reads CASSLWGDHNEQFF. The CDR3 DNA sequence: TGTGCCAGCAGCTTATGGGGGGACCACAATGAGCAGTTCTTC.

This clonotype has ten or more counts. The chain has TRBV7-2 and TRBJ1-2; D might be TRBD1 (5 bases). Germline values: CDR1 SGHTA, CDR2 FQGNSA. Deletions cut 0 bases from V and 2 bases from J, with 13 bases between. CDR3 length equals 16 residues. The DNA for the CDR3 is TGTGCCAGCAGCTTAGCGGGGCAGGGAGCCAACTATGGCTACACCTTC. Amino acids: CASSLAGQGANYGYTF.

The CDR3 reads CSARREGSYNEQFF. CDR3 DNA: TGCAGTGCTAGGAGGGAGGGATCTTACAATGAGCAGTTCTTC. The V and J genes are TRBV20-1 and TRBJ2-1; 7 positions agree with TRBD2. The CDR3 consists of 14 residues. Germline loops: CDR1 DFQATT, CDR2 SNEGSKA (reference sequence). J lost 4 bases, V lost 3 bases, and 6 bases had no gene match.

The chain carries TRBV24-1 and TRBJ2-2, with TRBD2 identical over 8 bases. Per the germline V gene, CDR1 is KGHDR and CDR2 is SFDVKD. V shed 3 bases and J 5 bases; nucleotides not matched to a gene: 4. The CDR3 runs 15 residues. The CDR3: CATSDGLAGTGELFF. Written as DNA, the CDR3 is TGTGCCACCAGTGATGGACTAGCTGGGACCGGGGAGCTGTTTTTT.

This clonotype came up a few times. V gene TRBV7-9 combines with J gene TRBJ2-3; D is unclear. Trimming shortened V by 2 bases and J by 1 base, and 13 bases separated the two germline ends. This CDR3 has 16 residues. Germline loops: CDR1 SEHNR, CDR2 FQNEAQ (reference sequence). The CDR3 reads CASSLKRRWGTDTQYF. CDR3 sequence (DNA): TGTGCCAGCAGCTTAAAACGCCGGTGGGGCACAGATACGCAGTATTTT.

As to this clonotype: The junction and the germline gene differ at one end; a read error may be behind it. This chain connects TRBV6-6 to TRBJ1-1; D is ambiguous. This CDR3 region has 13 residues. Germline-derived CDR1 and CDR2 are MNHNY and SVGAGI (reference sequence). CDR3 sequence: CASRRGSGTAAFF. CDR3 in DNA: TGTGCCAGCAGGCGAGGGTCGGGCACTGCAGCTTTCTTT.

V is TRBV24-1 and J is TRBJ2-4; D unclear. The DNA end lines up better with TRBJ2-7; the J call may be wrong. CDR3 length equals 15 residues. Germline assignment: CDR1 KGHDR and CDR2 SFDVKD. In DNA form, the CDR3 reads TGTGCCACCAGTGACTTGGCCCCCGCGGCGGACGAGCAGTACTTC. Its protein product is CATSDLAPAADEQYF.

This clonotype was counted a few times. This chain connects TRBV24-1 to TRBJ2-3; TRBD1 aligns across 9 bases. Germline V gene data show CDR1 as KGHDR and CDR2 as SFDVKD. The V and J ends lost 4 bases and 1 base, in that order; junction bases with no gene match: 2. The CDR3 sequence is 15 residues long. CDR3 nucleotides: TGTGCCACCAGTGACCGGGACAGGGGCACAGATACGCAGTATTTT. The encoded protein is CATSDRDRGTDTQYF.

There are a few counts of this clonotype. Sequence at one end of the junction differs from germline and may be a read error. The chain links TRBV4-1 to TRBJ2-3; 7 positions match TRBD2. This CDR3 has 16 residues. CDR1 and CDR2 (germline): MGHRA, YSYEKL. The CDR3 nucleotides are TGCGCCAGTAGCCTCCTAGGGAGCGGGATCACAGATACGCAGTATTTT. Translation: CASSLLGSGITDTQYF.

The chain couples TRBV21-1 to TRBJ2-7; TRBD1, as called in the table, went unchecked against the DNA. TRBV21-1 represents a pseudogene. The length of the CDR3 is 17 residues. CDR3 nucleotide sequence: TGTGCCAGCCCACCTAAGACAGGGTTGTACTCGGGGAGGGAGCAGTACTTC. As protein: CASPPKTGLYSGREQYF.

The gene calls are TRBV7-6 and TRBJ2-7; no reliable D call. Trimming pared 1 base from V and 0 bases from J, leaving 10 bases between. This CDR3 contains 15 residues. Germline assignment: CDR1 SGHVS and CDR2 FNYEAQ. The CDR3 is CASSLDGVPSYEQYF. For the CDR3, the DNA is TGTGCCAGCAGCTTAGATGGGGTTCCCTCCTACGAGCAGTACTTC.

V usage is TRBV20-1 and J usage is TRBJ2-5; D is unclear. Germline CDR1 DFQATT, CDR2 SNEGSKA (reference sequence). Trimming shortened V by 1 base and J by 2 bases, and 8 bases separated the two germline ends. The CDR3 has 13 residues. CDR3 in DNA: TGCAGTGCTAGAGGGGTTTCACAAGAGACCCAGTACTTC. It translates to CSARGVSQETQYF.

The table lists this clonotype with many counts. V and J are TRBV25-1 and TRBJ1-5; no definite D call. Germline-derived CDR1 and CDR2 are MGHDK and SYGVNS. The CDR3 is 14 residues long. Trimming removed 5 bases from V and 6 bases from J, with 14 bases in between. The CDR3 protein is CASSIGGSSQPQHF. The CDR3 DNA follows: TGTGCCAGCAGTATTGGTGGAAGTAGTCAGCCCCAGCATTTT.

This clonotype appeared a single time. A junction end diverges from the germline sequence, so it may reflect a read error. This chain joins TRBV28 and TRBJ2-6; 7 bases line up with TRBD1. Germline V lookup: CDR1 MDHEN, CDR2 SYDVKM. This CDR3 comprises 17 residues. In DNA form, the CDR3 reads TGTCCCAGCAGTGCCCGACAGGGTAAGTCTGGGGCCAACGTCCTGACTTTC. It specifies CPSSARQGKSGANVLTF.

The V call is TRBV4-2, the J call TRBJ2-2, with 10 bases fitting TRBD1. V was pared by 1 base and J by 0 bases, with 2 bases of the junction left unmatched. The CDR3 length is 17 residues. Looked up from germline, CDR1 is LGHNA and CDR2 is YNFKEQ. The CDR3: CASSQVGQGANTGELFF. The CDR3 DNA reads as TGTGCCAGCAGCCAAGTCGGACAGGGGGCGAACACCGGGGAGCTGTTTTTT.

This chain connects TRBV11-2 to TRBJ2-1; 12 bases agree with TRBD2. J lost 5 bases, V lost 3 bases, and 5 bases had no gene match. The CDR3 spans 16 residues. The germline gives CDR1 SGHAT, CDR2 FQNNGV. CDR3 nucleotides: TGTGCCAGCAGCTTCCGACTAGCGGGAGTCCACAATGAGCAGTTCTTC. Residues: CASSFRLAGVHNEQFF. Variable domain in full (rest from reference TRBV11-2 and TRBJ2-1): EAGVAQSPRYKIIEKRQSVAFWCNPISGHATLYWYQQILGQGPKLLIQFQNNGVVDDSQLPKDRFSAERLKGVDSTLKIQPAKLEDSAVYLCASSFRLAGVHNEQFFGPGTRLTVL.

The sample holds a few counts of this clonotype. The gene calls are TRBV5-1 and TRBJ2-7; D gene ambiguous. Trimming took 4 bases from V and 7 from J, leaving 18 bases between them. Germline CDR1 SGHRS, CDR2 YFSETQ. The CDR3 has 14 amino acids. CDR3 in DNA: TGCGCCAGCAGCCCAACGTCGGGCCCTCTGGAGCAGTACTTC. Residues: CASSPTSGPLEQYF.

This clonotype was detected once. The gene calls are TRBV20-1 and TRBJ2-5; 12 nucleotides match TRBD2. Looked up from germline, CDR1 is DFQATT and CDR2 is SNEGSKA (reference sequence). Trimming removed 5 bases from V and 2 bases from J; junction bases left unmatched: 6. The CDR3 totals 15 residues. Here the CDR3 reads CSALRLAGDQETQYF. The CDR3 DNA reads TGCAGTGCTCTTAGACTAGCGGGGGATCAAGAGACCCAGTACTTC.

This clonotype has only a few counts. This chain joins TRBV20-1 and TRBJ2-4, with 8 nucleotides matching TRBD1. The J call may be faulty, since TRBJ2-7 better matches the DNA end. CDR1 DFQATT and CDR2 SNEGSKA come from the germline V gene (reference sequence). The CDR3 loop spans 12 amino acids. The CDR3 reads CSAKTGAPEQYF. CDR3 in DNA: TGCAGTGCCAAGACAGGGGCGCCCGAGCAGTACTTC.